What follows are 7 T cell receptor beta chains derived from one specimen sequenced in a study of blood T cell repertoires in COVID-19. Sequencing was performed with immunoSEQ multiplex PCR; in TCRdb, only in-frame clones are kept and a portion is missing. This sample has about 21,000 clones, with about four fifths found just once. Specimen: peripheral blood. Receptors originate from a human donor in a cohort sampled during active COVID-19.

J is TRBJ2-1 and V is TRBV27; maybe TRBD1 (6 bases). The V end was cut by 3 bases, the J end by 8 bases, with 11 bases between. Germline V lookup: CDR1 MNHEY, CDR2 SMNVEV (reference sequence). The CDR3 runs 13 residues. The DNA for the CDR3 is TGTGCCAGCAGTTTGTGGACAGTCGATGAGCAGTTCTTC. The encoded protein is CASSLWTVDEQFF.

The chain combines TRBV21-1 with TRBJ1-4; TRBD1, the table's D call, was not compared with the DNA. TRBV21-1 represents a pseudogene. This CDR3 is 19 amino acids long. CDR3 in amino acids: CASSKAPFTPGQAHEKLFF. In nucleotides, the CDR3 is TGTGCCAGCAGCAAAGCGCCATTTACCCCGGGACAGGCCCATGAAAAACTGTTTTTT.

The genes are TRBV7-3 and TRBJ2-1; D possibly corresponds to TRBD1 (6 bases). The length of the CDR3 is 9 residues. Looked up from germline, CDR1 is SGHTA and CDR2 is FQGTGA. V lost 9 bases, J lost 10 bases, and 7 bases lay in between. The CDR3 region has the DNA TGTGCCAGACAGGGAGAGCAGTTCTTC. Protein sequence: CARQGEQFF.

The V call is TRBV18, the J call TRBJ1-5; tentatively, D is TRBD1 (6 bases). Trimming stripped 1 base from V and 5 bases from J, with 9 bases between. CDR3 length: 14 amino acids. CDR1 is KGHSH, CDR2 LQKENI, per germline. CDR3 nucleotide sequence: TGTGCCAGCTCACCACTTCCAGGGGATCAGCCCCAGCATTTT. Translating it yields CASSPLPGDQPQHF.

This clone was observed a handful of times. The rearrangement links TRBV12-5 to TRBJ2-7, with 9 bases matching TRBD1. Germline CDR1 LGHNT, CDR2 FRNRAP. V was pared by 6 bases and J by 0 bases, with 9 bases of the junction left unmatched. The CDR3 has 16 amino acids. This CDR3 is CASGAGRDRVSYEQYF. Here the CDR3 DNA reads TGTGCTAGTGGCGCGGGTAGGGACAGGGTCTCCTACGAGCAGTACTTC.

This chain links TRBV6-5 with TRBJ1-2, with 7 bases identical to TRBD1. The CDR3 extends over 13 amino acids. Germline CDR1 MNHEY, CDR2 SVGAGI. V was pared by 5 bases and J by 4 bases, with 4 bases of the junction left unmatched. The chain's CDR3 is CASSLDRAYGYTF. The CDR3 DNA sequence: TGTGCCAGCAGTCTAGACAGGGCCTATGGCTACACCTTC.

The chain uses TRBV7-2 and TRBJ2-3; 8 bases map to TRBD2. Germline CDR1 reads SGHTA; CDR2 reads FQGNSA. Trimming took 4 bases from V and 4 from J; bases not matched to a gene: 10. This CDR3 comprises 16 residues. In DNA, the CDR3 is TGTGCCAGCAGCTCGCCATCGCGGGGGGTTGCAGATACGCAGTATTTT. Translated: CASSSPSRGVADTQYF.